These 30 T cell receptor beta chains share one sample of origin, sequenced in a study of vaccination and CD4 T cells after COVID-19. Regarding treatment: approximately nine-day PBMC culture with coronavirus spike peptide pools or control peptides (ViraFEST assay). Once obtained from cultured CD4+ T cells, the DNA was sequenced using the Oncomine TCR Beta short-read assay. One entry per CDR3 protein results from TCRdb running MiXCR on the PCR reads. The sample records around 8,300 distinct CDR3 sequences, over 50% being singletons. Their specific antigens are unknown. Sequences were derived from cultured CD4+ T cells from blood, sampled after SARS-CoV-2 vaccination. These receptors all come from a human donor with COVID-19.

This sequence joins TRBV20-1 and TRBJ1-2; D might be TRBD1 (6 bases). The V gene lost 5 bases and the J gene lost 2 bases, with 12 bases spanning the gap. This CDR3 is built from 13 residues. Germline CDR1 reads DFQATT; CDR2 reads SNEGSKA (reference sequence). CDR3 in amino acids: CSALTGFNYGYTF. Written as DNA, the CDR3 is TGCAGTGCTCTTACAGGGTTCAACTATGGCTACACCTTC.

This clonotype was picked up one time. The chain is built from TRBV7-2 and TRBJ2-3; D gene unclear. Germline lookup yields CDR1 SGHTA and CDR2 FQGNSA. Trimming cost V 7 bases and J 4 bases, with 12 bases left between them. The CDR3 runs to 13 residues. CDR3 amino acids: CASTSQASDTQYF. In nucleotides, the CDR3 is TGTGCCAGCACCTCGCAGGCCTCAGATACGCAGTATTTT.

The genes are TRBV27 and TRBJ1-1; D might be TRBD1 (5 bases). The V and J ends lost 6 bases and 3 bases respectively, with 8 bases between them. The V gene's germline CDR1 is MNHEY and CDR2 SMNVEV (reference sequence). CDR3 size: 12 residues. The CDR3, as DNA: TGTGCCAGCAGCCGGGGCCACACTGAAGCTTTCTTT. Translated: CASSRGHTEAFF.

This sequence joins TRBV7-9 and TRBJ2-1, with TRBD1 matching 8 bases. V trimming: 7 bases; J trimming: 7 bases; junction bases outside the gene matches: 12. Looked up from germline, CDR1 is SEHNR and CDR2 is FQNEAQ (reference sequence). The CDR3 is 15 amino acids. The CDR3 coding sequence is TGTGCCAGCAACCGCCCGACAGGGGAGGTGAATGAGCAGTTCTTC. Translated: CASNRPTGEVNEQFF. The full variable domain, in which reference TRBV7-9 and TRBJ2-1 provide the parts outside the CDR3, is DTGVSQNPRHKITKRGQNVTFRCDPISEHNRLYWYRQTLGQGPEFLTYFQNEAQLEKSRLLSDRFSAERPKGSFSTLEIQRTEQGDSAMYLCASNRPTGEVNEQFFGPGTRLTVL.

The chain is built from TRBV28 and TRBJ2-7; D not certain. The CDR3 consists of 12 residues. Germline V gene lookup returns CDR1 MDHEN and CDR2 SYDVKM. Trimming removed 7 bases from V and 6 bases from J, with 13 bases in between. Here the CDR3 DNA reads TGTGCCAGCAAGGACCGGATCCTCGAGCAGTACTTC. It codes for CASKDRILEQYF.

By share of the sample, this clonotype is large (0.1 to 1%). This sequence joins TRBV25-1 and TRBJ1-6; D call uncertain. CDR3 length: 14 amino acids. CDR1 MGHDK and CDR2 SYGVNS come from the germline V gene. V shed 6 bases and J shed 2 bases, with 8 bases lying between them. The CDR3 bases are TGTGCCAGCAGCCTAGGAACCTATAATTCACCCCTCCACTTT. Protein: CASSLGTYNSPLHF.

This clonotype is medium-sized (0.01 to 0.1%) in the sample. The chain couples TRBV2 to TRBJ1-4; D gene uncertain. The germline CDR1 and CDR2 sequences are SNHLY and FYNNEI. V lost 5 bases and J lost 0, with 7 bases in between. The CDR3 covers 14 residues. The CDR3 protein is CASSMSATNEKLFF. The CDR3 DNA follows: TGTGCCAGCAGTATGTCAGCAACTAATGAAAAACTGTTTTTT.

CDR3 amino acids: CASRQTGNTEAFF. The DNA of the CDR3 is TGTGCCAGCAGACAGACAGGGAACACTGAAGCTTTCTTT. The chain recombines TRBV7-3 with TRBJ1-1; the D gene is possibly TRBD1 (6 bases). The V end was cut by 6 bases, the J end by 1 base, with 9 bases between. There are 13 residues in the CDR3. Per the germline V gene, CDR1 is SGHTA and CDR2 is FQGTGA.

This CDR3 reads CASSTDRGYEQYF. The CDR3 DNA sequence: TGTGCCAGTAGTACAGACAGGGGTTACGAGCAGTACTTC. The chain joins TRBV19 to TRBJ2-7; 8 bases agree with TRBD1. This CDR3 has 13 amino acids. Trimming removed 4 bases from V and 4 bases from J; junction bases left unmatched: 3. Germline CDR1 and CDR2: LNHDA and SQIVND (reference sequence).

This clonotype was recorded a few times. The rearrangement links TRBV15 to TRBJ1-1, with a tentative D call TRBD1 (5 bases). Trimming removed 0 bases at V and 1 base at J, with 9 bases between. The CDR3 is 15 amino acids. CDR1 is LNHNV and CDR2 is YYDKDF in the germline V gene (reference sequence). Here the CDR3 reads CATSRDLGENTEAFF. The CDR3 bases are TGTGCCACCAGCAGAGATCTGGGGGAGAACACTGAAGCTTTCTTT.

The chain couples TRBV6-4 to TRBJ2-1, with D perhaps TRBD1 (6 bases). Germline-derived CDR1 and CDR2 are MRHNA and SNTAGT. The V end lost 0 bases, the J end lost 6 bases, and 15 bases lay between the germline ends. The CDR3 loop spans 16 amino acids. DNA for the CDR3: TGTGCCAGCAGTGACTCGGGGGCGGTTGGGACCAATGAGCAGTTCTTC. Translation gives CASSDSGAVGTNEQFF.

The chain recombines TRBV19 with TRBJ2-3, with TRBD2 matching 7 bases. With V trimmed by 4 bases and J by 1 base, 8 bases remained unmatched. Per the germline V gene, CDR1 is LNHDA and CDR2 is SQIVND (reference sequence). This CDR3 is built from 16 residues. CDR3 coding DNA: TGTGCCAGTAGTACACGGAGCGGGGTTGGCACAGATACGCAGTATTTT. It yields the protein CASSTRSGVGTDTQYF.

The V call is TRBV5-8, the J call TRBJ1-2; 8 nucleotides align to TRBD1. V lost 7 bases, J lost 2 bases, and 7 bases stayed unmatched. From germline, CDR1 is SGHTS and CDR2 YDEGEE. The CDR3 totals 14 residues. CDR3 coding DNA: TGTGCCAGCTTGAACAGGGGGAAAAACTATGGCTACACCTTC. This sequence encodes CASLNRGKNYGYTF.

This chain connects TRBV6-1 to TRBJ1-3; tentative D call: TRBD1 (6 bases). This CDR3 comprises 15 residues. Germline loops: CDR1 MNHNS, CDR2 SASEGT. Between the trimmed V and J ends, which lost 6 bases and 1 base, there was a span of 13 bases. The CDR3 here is CASSPGEASGNTIYF. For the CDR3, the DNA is TGTGCCAGCAGCCCAGGGGAAGCGTCTGGAAACACCATATATTTT.

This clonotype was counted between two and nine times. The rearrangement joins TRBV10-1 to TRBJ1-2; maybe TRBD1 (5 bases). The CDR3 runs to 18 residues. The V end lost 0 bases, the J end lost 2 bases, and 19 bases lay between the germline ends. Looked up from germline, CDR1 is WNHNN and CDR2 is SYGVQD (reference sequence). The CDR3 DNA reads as TGCGCCAGCAGTGAGTCGAATACGCAGGGTCAGCTCAACTATGGCTACACCTTC. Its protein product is CASSESNTQGQLNYGYTF.

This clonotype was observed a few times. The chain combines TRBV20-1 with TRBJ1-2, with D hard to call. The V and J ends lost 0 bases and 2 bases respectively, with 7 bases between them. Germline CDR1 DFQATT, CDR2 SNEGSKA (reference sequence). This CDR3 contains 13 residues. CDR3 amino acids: CSARDHGNYGYTF. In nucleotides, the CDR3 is TGCAGTGCTAGAGATCACGGAAACTATGGCTACACCTTC.

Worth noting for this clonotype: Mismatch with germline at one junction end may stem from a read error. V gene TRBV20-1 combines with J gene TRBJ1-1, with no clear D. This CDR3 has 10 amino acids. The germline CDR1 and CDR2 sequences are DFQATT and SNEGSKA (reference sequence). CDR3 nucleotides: TGCAGTGCTAGTTTTGGAGGTCCTCTCTTT. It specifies CSASFGGPLF.

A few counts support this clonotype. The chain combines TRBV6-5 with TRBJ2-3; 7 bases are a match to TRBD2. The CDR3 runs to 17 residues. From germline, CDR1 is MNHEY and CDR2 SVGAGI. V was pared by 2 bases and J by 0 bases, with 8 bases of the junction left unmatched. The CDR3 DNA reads TGTGCCAGCAGTTACCTCTCCCAGCGGGGTAGCACAGATACGCAGTATTTT. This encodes CASSYLSQRGSTDTQYF.

As DNA, the CDR3 is TGTGCCAGCAGCCGAAATGGACAGGCGGGTCAGCCCCAGCATTTT. Translated, it gives CASSRNGQAGQPQHF. V gene TRBV6-1 combines with J gene TRBJ1-5; 7 bases are a match to TRBD1. Trimming cost V 6 bases and J 6 bases; bases outside gene matches: 11. This CDR3 is built from 15 residues. In germline, CDR1 is MNHNS, CDR2 SASEGT.

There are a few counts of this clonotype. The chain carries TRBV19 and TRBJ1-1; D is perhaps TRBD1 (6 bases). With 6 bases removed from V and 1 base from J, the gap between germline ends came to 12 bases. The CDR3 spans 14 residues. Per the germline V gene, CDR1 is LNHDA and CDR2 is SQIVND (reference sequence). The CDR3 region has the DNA TGTGCCAGTAGGGCCCCGGACAGGAACACTGAAGCTTTCTTT. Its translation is CASRAPDRNTEAFF.

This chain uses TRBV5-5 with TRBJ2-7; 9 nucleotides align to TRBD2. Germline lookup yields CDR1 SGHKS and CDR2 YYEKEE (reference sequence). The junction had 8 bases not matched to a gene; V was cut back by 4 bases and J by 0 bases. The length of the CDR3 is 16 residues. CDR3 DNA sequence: TGTGCCAGCAGCCCGCGTCTAGCGGGGAGCTCCTACGAGCAGTACTTC. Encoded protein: CASSPRLAGSSYEQYF.

Here the CDR3 DNA reads TGTGCCAGCAGCTTAGGGAGAAACAGGGGGTACTACAATGAGCAGTTCTTC. Its translation is CASSLGRNRGYYNEQFF. V and J are TRBV7-8 and TRBJ2-1; TRBD1 matches 8 bases. CDR3 size: 17 residues. Trimming cost V 1 base and J 3 bases; bases outside gene matches: 8. The germline CDR1 and CDR2 sequences are SGHVS and FQNEAQ. Using reference TRBV7-8 and TRBJ2-1 for the parts outside the CDR3, the full variable domain is GAGVSQSPRYKVAKRGQDVALRCDPISGHVSLFWYQQALGQGPEFLTYFQNEAQLDKSGLPSDRFFAERPEGSVSTLKIQRTQQEDSAVYLCASSLGRNRGYYNEQFFGPGTRLTVL.

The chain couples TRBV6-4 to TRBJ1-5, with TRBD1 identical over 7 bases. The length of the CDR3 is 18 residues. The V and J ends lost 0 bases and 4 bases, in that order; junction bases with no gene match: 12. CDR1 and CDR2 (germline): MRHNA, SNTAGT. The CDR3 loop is CASSDSIGGGPKNQPQHF. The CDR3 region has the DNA TGTGCCAGCAGTGACTCGATCGGAGGGGGCCCAAAGAATCAGCCCCAGCATTTT.

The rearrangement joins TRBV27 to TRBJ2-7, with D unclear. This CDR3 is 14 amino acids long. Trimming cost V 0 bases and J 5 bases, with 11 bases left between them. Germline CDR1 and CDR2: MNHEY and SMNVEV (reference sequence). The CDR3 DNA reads TGTGCCAGCAGTTTATCCCTAATCAGCCACGAGCAGTACTTC. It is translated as CASSLSLISHEQYF.

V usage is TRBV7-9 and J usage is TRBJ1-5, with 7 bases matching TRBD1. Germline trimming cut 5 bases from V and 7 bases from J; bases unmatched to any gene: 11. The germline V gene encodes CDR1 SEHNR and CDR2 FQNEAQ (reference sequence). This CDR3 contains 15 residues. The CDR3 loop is CASSGPGTVGQPQHF. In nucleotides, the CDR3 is TGTGCCAGCAGCGGCCCAGGGACAGTAGGCCAGCCCCAGCATTTT. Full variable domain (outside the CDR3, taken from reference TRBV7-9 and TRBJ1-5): DTGVSQNPRHKITKRGQNVTFRCDPISEHNRLYWYRQTLGQGPEFLTYFQNEAQLEKSRLLSDRFSAERPKGSFSTLEIQRTEQGDSAMYLCASSGPGTVGQPQHFGDGTRLSIL.

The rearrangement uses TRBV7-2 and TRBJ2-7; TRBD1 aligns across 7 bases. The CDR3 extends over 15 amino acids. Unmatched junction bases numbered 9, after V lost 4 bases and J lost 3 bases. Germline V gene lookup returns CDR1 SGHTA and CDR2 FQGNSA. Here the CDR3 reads CASSSSGQAIYEQYF. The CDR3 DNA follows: TGTGCCAGCAGCTCCTCCGGACAGGCGATCTACGAGCAGTACTTC.

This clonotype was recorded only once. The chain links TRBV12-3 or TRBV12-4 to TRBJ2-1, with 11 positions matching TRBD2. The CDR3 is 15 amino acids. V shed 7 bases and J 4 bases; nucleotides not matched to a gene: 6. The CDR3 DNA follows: TGTGCCAGCAATGATGGGACTAGCGGATACAATGAGCAGTTCTTC. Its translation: CASNDGTSGYNEQFF.

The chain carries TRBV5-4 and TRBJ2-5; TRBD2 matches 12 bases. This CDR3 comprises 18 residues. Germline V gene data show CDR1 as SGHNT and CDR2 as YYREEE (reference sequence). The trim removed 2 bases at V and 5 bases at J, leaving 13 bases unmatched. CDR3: CASSFAPRTSGARETQYF. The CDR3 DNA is TGTGCCAGCAGCTTCGCCCCGAGGACTAGCGGGGCCCGGGAGACCCAGTACTTC.

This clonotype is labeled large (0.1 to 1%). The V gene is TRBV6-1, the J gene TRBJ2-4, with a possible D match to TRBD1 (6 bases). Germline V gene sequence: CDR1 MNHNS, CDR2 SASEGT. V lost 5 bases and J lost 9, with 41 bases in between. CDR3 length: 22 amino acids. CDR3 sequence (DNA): TGTGCCAGCAGTCCACGAACGACACCTAATGCCGGACAGCCAGACAAGGATGTCATTCAGTACTTC. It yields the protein CASSPRTTPNAGQPDKDVIQYF.

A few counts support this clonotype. Written as DNA, the CDR3 is TGTGCCACCAGCTGGGACAGGGGGAATGGAAACACCATATATTTT. Its translation is CATSWDRGNGNTIYF. The chain is built from TRBV15 and TRBJ1-3; 11 bases map to TRBD1. Trimming removed 5 bases from V and 3 bases from J; junction bases left unmatched: 3. This CDR3 has 15 residues. Germline V gene lookup returns CDR1 LNHNV and CDR2 YYDKDF (reference sequence).